This TCR beta chain was sequenced in a study of cytomegalovirus exposure and HLA in healthy donors. Whole-study context: Earlier work reported some 110 million unique TCR beta sequences from about 180 million T cells. The early release's HLA-typed donors yielded some 85 million unique TCRs.

Study-wide points: An analysis was carried out later, and it reportedly showed fewer N-insertions in an Asian-associated ancestry cluster than the approximately 700-donor mean. Available immune exposure information was restricted to CMV serostatus only.

V was shortened by 3 bases and J by 0 bases, with 8 bases between the two germline ends. The CDR3 has 14 residues. The germline V gene has CDR1 MNHEY and CDR2 SVGAGI. To note about this clone: Its antigen remains unknown.

Both 60 Vbeta primers and 13 Jbeta primers went into the PCR. The data were produced by immunoSEQ multiplex PCR, yet TCRdb's version contains in-frame clones alone and is incomplete. The sample records around 100,000 clones, about 80% being singletons. Sequencing was done on a sample of PBMCs. The V call is TRBV6-5, the J call TRBJ1-1; weak D call: TRBD1 (5 bases). This receptor was identified in a woman younger than 35 in good health and CMV-seropositive. The CDR3 DNA sequence: TGTGCCAGCAGTTATGGACACCTGAACACTGAAGCTTTCTTT. It translates to CASSYGHLNTEAFF.